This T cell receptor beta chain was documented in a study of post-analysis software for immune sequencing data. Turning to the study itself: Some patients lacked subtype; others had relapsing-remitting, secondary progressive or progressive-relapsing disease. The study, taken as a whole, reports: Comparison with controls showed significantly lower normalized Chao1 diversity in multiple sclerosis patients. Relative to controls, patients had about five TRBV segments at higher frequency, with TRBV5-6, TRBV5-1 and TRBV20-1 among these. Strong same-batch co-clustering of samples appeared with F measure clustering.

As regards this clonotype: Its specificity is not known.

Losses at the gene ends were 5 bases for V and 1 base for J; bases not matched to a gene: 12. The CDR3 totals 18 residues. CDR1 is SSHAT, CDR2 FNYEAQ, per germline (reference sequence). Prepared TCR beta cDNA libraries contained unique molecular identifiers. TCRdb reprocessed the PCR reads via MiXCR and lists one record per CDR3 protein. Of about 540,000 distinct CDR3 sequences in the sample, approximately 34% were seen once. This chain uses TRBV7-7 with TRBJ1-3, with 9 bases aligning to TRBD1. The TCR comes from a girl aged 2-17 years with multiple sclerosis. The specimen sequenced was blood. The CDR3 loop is CASSPFSGTGFSGNTIYF. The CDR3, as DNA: TGTGCCAGCAGCCCATTCTCTGGGACAGGGTTTTCTGGAAACACCATATATTTT.